This TCR beta chain was found in a study of identical twins. Germline V lookup: CDR1 SGHAT, CDR2 FQNNGV. The length of the CDR3 is 14 residues. Trimming shortened V by 5 bases and J by 3 bases, and 11 bases separated the two germline ends. TCRdb fed the 5' RACE reads into MiXCR, producing one record per CDR3 protein. The data show more than 400,000 distinct CDR3 sequences, roughly 15% seen once. This sample also appeared in a second study, on yellow fever vaccine responses in identical twins.

Sample: CD4+ T cells sorted from blood. The chain combines TRBV11-2 with TRBJ2-1; the D gene is possibly TRBD2 (6 bases). The receptor was isolated from a woman aged 18-35 years in good health. CDR3 in DNA: TGTGCCAGCAGCCACCGCGGGGTCTACAATGAGCAGTTCTTC. Translating it yields CASSHRGVYNEQFF.